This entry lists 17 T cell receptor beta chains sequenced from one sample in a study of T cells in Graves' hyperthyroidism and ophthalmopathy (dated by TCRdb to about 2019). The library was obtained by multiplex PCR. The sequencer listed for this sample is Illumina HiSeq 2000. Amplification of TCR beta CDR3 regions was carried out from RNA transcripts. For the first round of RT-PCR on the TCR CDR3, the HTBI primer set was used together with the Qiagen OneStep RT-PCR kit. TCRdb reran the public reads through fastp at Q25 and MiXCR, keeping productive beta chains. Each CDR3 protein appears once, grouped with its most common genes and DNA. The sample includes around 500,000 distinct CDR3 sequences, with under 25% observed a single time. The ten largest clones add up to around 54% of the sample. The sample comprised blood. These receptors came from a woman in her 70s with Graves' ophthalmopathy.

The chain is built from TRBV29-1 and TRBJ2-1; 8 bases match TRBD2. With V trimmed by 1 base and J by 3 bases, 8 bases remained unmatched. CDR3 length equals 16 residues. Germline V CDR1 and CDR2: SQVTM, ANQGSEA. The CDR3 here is CSVEGGAGDFYNEQFF. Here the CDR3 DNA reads TGCAGCGTTGAAGGGGGAGCGGGAGACTTCTACAATGAGCAGTTCTTC.

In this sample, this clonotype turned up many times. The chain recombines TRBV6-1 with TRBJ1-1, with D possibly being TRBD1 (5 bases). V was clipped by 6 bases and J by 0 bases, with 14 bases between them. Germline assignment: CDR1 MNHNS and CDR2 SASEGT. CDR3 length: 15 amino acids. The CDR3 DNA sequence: TGTGCCAGCAGGGGACTAGGGTTCATGAACACTGAAGCTTTCTTT. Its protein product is CASRGLGFMNTEAFF.

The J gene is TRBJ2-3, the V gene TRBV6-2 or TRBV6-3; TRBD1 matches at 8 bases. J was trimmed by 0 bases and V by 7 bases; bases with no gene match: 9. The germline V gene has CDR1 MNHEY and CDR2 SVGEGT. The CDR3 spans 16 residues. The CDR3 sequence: CASTPVGDRSTDTQYF. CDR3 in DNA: TGTGCCAGCACTCCTGTCGGGGACAGGAGCACAGATACGCAGTATTTT.

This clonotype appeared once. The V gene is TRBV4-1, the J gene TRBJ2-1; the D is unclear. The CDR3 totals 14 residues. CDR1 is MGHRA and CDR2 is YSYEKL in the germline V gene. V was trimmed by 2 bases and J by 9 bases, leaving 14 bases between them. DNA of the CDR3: TGCGCCAGCAGCCAACTCCTCTCGGGTAGTGAGCAGTTCTTC. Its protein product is CASSQLLSGSEQFF.

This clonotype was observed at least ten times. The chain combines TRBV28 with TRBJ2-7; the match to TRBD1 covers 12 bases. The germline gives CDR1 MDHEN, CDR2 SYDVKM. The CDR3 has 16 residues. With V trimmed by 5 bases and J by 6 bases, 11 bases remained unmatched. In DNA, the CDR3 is TGTGCCAGCAGTGGTTCCTCGGGACAGGGGGCCTCCGAGCAGTACTTC. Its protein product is CASSGSSGQGASEQYF.

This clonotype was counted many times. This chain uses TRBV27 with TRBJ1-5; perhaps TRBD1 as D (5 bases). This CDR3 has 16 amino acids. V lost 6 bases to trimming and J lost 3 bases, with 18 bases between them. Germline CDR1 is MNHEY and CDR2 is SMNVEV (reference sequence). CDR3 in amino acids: CASSPAGRGDNQPQHF. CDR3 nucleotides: TGTGCCAGCAGCCCGGCGGGACGAGGGGACAATCAGCCCCAGCATTTT.

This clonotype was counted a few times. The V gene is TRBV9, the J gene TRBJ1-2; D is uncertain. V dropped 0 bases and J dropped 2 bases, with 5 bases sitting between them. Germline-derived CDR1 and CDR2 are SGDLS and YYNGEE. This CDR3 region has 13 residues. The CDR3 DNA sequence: TGTGCCAGCAGCGTAGAACAGAACTATGGCTACACCTTC. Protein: CASSVEQNYGYTF.

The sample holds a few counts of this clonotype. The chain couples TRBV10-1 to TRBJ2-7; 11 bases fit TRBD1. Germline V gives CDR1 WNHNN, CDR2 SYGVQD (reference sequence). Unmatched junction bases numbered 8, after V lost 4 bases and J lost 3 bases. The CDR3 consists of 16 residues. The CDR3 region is CASSGKTGTGGYEQYF. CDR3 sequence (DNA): TGCGCCAGCAGTGGGAAAACCGGGACAGGGGGCTACGAGCAGTACTTC.

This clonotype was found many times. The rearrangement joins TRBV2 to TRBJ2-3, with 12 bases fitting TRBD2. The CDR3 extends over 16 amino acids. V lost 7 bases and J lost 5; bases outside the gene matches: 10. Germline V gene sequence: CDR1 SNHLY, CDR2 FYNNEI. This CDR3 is CASTQTTSGSLDTQYF. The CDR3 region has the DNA TGTGCCAGCACCCAGACGACTAGCGGGAGTTTAGATACGCAGTATTTT.

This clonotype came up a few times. The CDR3 reads CASSPARRAYEQYF. Written as DNA, the CDR3 is TGTGCCAGCAGTCCCGCAAGGAGGGCCTACGAGCAGTACTTC. V usage is TRBV12-3 or TRBV12-4 and J usage is TRBJ2-7, with D possibly TRBD2 on 6 matching bases. The CDR3 spans 14 residues. Between the trimmed V and J ends, which lost 5 bases and 2 bases, there was a span of 13 bases.

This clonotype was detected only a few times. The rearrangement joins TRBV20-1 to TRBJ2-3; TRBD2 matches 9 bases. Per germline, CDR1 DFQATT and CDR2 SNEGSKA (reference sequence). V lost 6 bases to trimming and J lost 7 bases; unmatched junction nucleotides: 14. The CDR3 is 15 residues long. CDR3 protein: CSAPGSGSERYTQYF. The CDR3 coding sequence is TGCAGTGCCCCGGGTAGCGGGAGCGAGAGGTATACGCAGTATTTT.

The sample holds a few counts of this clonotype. The CDR3 region has the DNA TGTGCCAGCAGTTCCCCGAGAAGGGGGCGGCGGCAGCCCCAGCATTTT. It is translated as CASSSPRRGRRQPQHF. The gene calls are TRBV6-5 and TRBJ1-5; 7 positions agree with TRBD1. With V trimmed by 4 bases and J by 7 bases, 13 bases remained unmatched. Germline V gene data show CDR1 as MNHEY and CDR2 as SVGAGI. This CDR3 comprises 16 residues.

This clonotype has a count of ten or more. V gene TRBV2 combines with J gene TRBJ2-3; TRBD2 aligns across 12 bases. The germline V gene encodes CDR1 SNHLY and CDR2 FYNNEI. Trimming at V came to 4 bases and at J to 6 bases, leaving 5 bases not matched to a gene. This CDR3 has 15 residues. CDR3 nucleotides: TGTGCCAGCAGTGTAAGGCTAGCGGGAGGGGATACGCAGTATTTT. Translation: CASSVRLAGGDTQYF.

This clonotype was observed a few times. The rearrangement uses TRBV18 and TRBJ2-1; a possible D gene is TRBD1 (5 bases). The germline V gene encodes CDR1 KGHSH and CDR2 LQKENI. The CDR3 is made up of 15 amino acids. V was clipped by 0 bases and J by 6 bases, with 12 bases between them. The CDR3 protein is CASSPPQGSFNEQFF. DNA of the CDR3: TGTGCCAGCTCACCACCCCAGGGAAGCTTCAATGAGCAGTTCTTC.

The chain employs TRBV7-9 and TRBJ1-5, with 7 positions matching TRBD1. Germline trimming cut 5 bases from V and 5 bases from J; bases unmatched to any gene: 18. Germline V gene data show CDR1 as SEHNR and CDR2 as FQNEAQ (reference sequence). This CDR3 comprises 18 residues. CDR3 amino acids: CASSLYPSGEGAHQPQHF. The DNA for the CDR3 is TGTGCCAGCAGCCTATACCCCTCGGGGGAGGGGGCCCATCAGCCCCAGCATTTT.

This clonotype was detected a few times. CDR3 sequence: CASSIWPSIGTDTQYF. CDR3 sequence (DNA): TGTGCCAGTAGTATTTGGCCCTCGATCGGCACAGATACGCAGTATTTT. This chain uses TRBV19 with TRBJ2-3, with D uncertain. CDR1 and CDR2 from the germline V gene are LNHDA and SQIVND (reference sequence). Trimming stripped 3 bases from V and 1 base from J, with 14 bases between. This CDR3 region has 16 residues.

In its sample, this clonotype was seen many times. CDR3 residues: CASSALAGASDTQYF. The CDR3 DNA reads TGTGCCAGCAGCGCTCTAGCGGGAGCATCAGATACGCAGTATTTT. V is TRBV2 and J is TRBJ2-3; 10 bases match TRBD2. V was pared by 6 bases and J by 4 bases, with 7 bases of the junction left unmatched. Germline-derived CDR1 and CDR2 are SNHLY and FYNNEI. The CDR3 sequence is 15 residues long.